This T cell receptor beta chain was profiled in a study of PD-1 blockade in classical Hodgkin lymphoma. Study-level findings and limits: Whoever responded completely had baseline diversity much like that seen in newly diagnosed patients.

Time point in this sample: cycle 4 day 1 (C4D1), after 6 weeks of nivolumab. Following autologous stem cell transplantation, relapse occurred in every patient, and exposure to brentuximab vedotin varied. By magnetic negative selection, CD4+ T cells were purified from thawed PBMCs. Note on this clone: No antigen is known for it.

The CDR3 contains 14 residues. V lost 5 bases to trimming and J lost 7 bases; unmatched junction nucleotides: 7. Looked up from germline, CDR1 is MNHEY and CDR2 is SMNVEV (reference sequence). Data came from immunoSEQ multiplex PCR; TCRdb stores just in-frame clones and leaves some out. The sample has over 25,000 clones, about 88% seen once. The receptor's source is a human donor with classical Hodgkin lymphoma. Sequencing was performed on CD4+ T cells from blood, taken before the fourth cycle of nivolumab. The gene calls are TRBV27 and TRBJ2-1; 8 positions match TRBD2. The DNA for the CDR3 is TGTGCCAGCAGTGTAACGGGGGGGTTGAATGAGCAGTTCTTC. Translating it yields CASSVTGGLNEQFF.